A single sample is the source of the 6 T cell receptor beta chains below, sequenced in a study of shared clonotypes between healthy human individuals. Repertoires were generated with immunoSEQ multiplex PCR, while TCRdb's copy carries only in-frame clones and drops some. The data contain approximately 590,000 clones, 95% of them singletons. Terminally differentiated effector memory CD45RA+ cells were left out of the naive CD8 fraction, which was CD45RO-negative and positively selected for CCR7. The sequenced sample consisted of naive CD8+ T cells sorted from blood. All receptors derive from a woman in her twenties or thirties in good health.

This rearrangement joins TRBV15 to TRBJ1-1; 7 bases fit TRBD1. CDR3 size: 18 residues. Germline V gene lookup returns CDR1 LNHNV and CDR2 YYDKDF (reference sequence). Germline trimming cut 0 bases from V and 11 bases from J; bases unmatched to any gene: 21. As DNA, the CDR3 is TGTGCCACCAGCAGAGATGTTATCTCGCTGGGACAGTCCGGTGAGGCTTTCTTT. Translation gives CATSRDVISLGQSGEAFF. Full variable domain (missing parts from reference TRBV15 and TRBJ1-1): DAMVIQNPRYQVTQFGKPVTLSCSQTLNHNVMYWYQQKSSQAPKLLFHYYDKDFNNEADTPDNFQSRRPNTSFCFLDIRSPGLGDTAMYLCATSRDVISLGQSGEAFFGQGTRLTVV.

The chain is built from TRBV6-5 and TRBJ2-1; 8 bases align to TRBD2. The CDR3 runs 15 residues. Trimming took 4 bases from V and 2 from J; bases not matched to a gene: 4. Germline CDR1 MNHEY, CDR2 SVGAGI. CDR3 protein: CASSSQTSAYNEQFF. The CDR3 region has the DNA TGTGCCAGCAGTTCTCAGACTAGCGCCTACAATGAGCAGTTCTTC.

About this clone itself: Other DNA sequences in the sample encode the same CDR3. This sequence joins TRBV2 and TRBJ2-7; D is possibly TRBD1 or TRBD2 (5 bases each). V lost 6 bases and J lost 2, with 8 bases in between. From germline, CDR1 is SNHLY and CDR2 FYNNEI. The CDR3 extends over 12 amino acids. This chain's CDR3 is CASSPGPYEQYF. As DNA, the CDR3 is TGTGCCAGCAGCCCGGGACCCTACGAGCAGTACTTC.

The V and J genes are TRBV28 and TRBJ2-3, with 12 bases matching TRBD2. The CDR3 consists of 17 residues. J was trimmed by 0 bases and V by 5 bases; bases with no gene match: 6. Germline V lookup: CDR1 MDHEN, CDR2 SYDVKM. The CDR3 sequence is CASSPSGTSGSTDTQYF. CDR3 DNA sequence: TGTGCCAGCAGTCCCTCCGGGACTAGCGGGAGCACAGATACGCAGTATTTT.

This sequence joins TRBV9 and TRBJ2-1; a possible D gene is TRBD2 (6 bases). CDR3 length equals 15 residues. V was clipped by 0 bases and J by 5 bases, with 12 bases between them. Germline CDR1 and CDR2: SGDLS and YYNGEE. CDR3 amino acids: CASSVGRTNNNEQFF. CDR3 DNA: TGTGCCAGCAGCGTAGGCCGGACTAATAACAATGAGCAGTTCTTC.

CDR3: CASSRQTVSSYEQYF. The CDR3 bases are TGTGCCAGCAGTCGACAGACCGTAAGCTCCTACGAGCAGTACTTC. The V gene is TRBV4-2, the J gene TRBJ2-7, with D perhaps matching TRBD1 (5 bases). V lost 6 bases to trimming and J lost 0 bases, with 15 bases between them. Germline V gene lookup returns CDR1 LGHNA and CDR2 YNFKEQ. The CDR3 length is 15 residues.